The entry below describes one T cell receptor beta chain. In this sample, this clonotype turned up once. Its target antigen remains unknown. Base qualities are not at hand, and no much larger clone is one base apart. From the cysteine up to the phenylalanine, the CDR3 has a length of 14 residues. Only the CDR3 DNA is retained, 42 bases long and in frame from the first base. CDR1 WSHSY and CDR2 SAAADI are derived from the germline V gene. V is pared back by 6 bases and J by 2 bases, with 10 bases lying between the germline termini. The label giving this sample's treatment or condition can be read as: allogeneic hematopoietic cell transplantation with graft depleted of TCRalphabeta T cells and CD19 B cells. The transplant recipients were children given TCRalphabeta/CD19-depleted allogeneic hematopoietic cell grafts. The entry originates in a study of T-cell reconstitution after alpha-beta-depleted transplantation in children (TCRdb year 2016). Study-level background: T-cell immune reconstitution after TCRalphabeta/CD19-depleted allogeneic hematopoietic cell transplantation in children was quantitatively tracked in the study by means of TCR repertoire profiling. Broad study findings and their caveats: Over the following months the frequencies of hyperexpanded clones went down, and after one year T-cell counts and TCRbeta diversity were mostly credited to newly produced T cells. In some patients, high TCRbeta diversity at day 60 was attributed to recipient T cells and intrathymic progenitors that had survived conditioning. The apparently early recovery of alphabetaT-cell counts about two months after transplant reportedly depended on only several hundred rapidly expanded clones that came from non-depleted graft cells.

The protocol used for the library was PCR. Sequencing used an Illumina HiSeq 2500. To normalize quantification of the TCRbeta repertoire, the TCR libraries were built with molecular barcoding that relied on unique molecular identifiers. The public sequencing data were trimmed at Q25 with fastp and processed into clonotypes with MiXCR by TCRdb, which kept only in-frame beta chains. Rows merge per CDR3 protein into single entries with the most common DNA and genes. Recorded for this sample are about 980,000 distinct CDR3 sequences; roughly 31% of them occurred a single time. Of the sample, around 30% falls within the top ten clones.

Sequencing used PBMCs, mostly from graft donor cells, obtained 360 days after TCRalphabeta/CD19-depleted stem cell transplant. The receptor comes from a boy less than two years old who had a stem cell transplant for SCID, so the T cells may come from the graft donor. The rearranged chain carries TRBV10-2 and TRBJ2-2; there is no confident call for the D gene. The CDR3 has the sequence CASSAQANTGELFF. The nucleotide sequence reads TGCGCCAGCAGCGCCCAGGCTAACACCGGGGAGCTGTTTTTT.